The T cell receptor beta chain under discussion was sequenced for a study of blood T cell repertoires in COVID-19. The length of the CDR3 is 16 residues. With V trimmed by 2 bases and J by 2 bases, 8 bases remained unmatched. From germline, CDR1 is SGHDT and CDR2 YYEEEE. In the study's own analysis: Quantification of nucleated cells was approximated via reference gene primer amplification. Libraries were prepared by immunoSEQ multiplex PCR; TCRdb keeps only in-frame clonotypes and omits some of them. V and J calls and clone size are copied from that table; D and trimming were computed from the DNA. The sample consists of under 65,000 clones, 80% to 90% of them appearing once.

The TCR comes from a woman aged 60-75 years with COVID-19, enrolled during active disease. V gene TRBV5-6 combines with J gene TRBJ2-3, with TRBD1 matching over 7 bases. The sequenced sample was peripheral blood. This chain's CDR3 is CASSLAGTDFTDTQYF. The DNA for the CDR3 is TGTGCCAGCAGCTTAGCCGGGACAGATTTCACAGATACGCAGTATTTT.